This T cell receptor (beta chain) originates from a study of CD8 T cells in Susac syndrome. CD8+ and CD4+ T cells circulating in blood were sequenced for TCR beta. CD8+ and CD4+ T cells were negatively isolated; TEMRA cells were FACS-enriched. The V gene lost 8 bases and the J gene lost 1 base, with 11 bases spanning the gap. Germline V gene lookup returns CDR1 MNHEY and CDR2 SVGAGI. The CDR3 loop spans 13 amino acids. Random-hexamer reverse transcription was applied to roughly 0.5 to 1 ug RNA. Multiplex immunoSEQ PCR targeted 54 Vbeta and 13 Jbeta TCR beta segments. TCRdb reprocessed the immunoSEQ multiplex PCR reads with MiXCR, giving one entry per CDR3 protein. This table has a few hundred thousand distinct CDR3 sequences, around nine tenths appearing once.

The rearrangement uses TRBV6-5 and TRBJ1-1; unclear D gene. The sample was CD8+ T cells from PBMCs. This receptor was taken from a human donor with multiple sclerosis. The CDR3 DNA follows: TGTGCCAGCGGAAGGATTGAGAACACTGAAGCTTTCTTT. Translation gives CASGRIENTEAFF.